Listed here are 3 T cell receptor beta chains from one sample, sequenced in a study of T cell changes during pregnancy in multiple sclerosis. Repertoires were generated with immunoSEQ multiplex PCR, while TCRdb's copy carries only in-frame clones and drops some. This sample has 45,000 to 60,000 clones, with just over 90% found just once. Here the sequenced sample was CD4+ T cells from peripheral blood mononuclear cells, taken before pregnancy. Every receptor here comes from a female donor with multiple sclerosis, enrolled in a pregnancy study.

The chain links TRBV15 to TRBJ1-2; 9 nucleotides agree with TRBD1. After removal of 4 bases from V and 4 bases from J, the junction contained 10 bases not matched to a gene. The CDR3 sequence is 16 residues long. CDR1 LNHNV and CDR2 YYDKDF come from the germline V gene (reference sequence). The CDR3 DNA reads as TGTGCCACCAGCAAGGGGGGGACAGGGAGGATCTATGGCTACACCTTC. It is translated as CATSKGGTGRIYGYTF.

V and J are TRBV5-1 and TRBJ1-2; no firm D call. Between the trimmed V and J ends, which lost 9 bases and 2 bases, there was a span of 20 bases. Looked up from germline, CDR1 is SGHRS and CDR2 is YFSETQ. The CDR3 has 15 residues. The CDR3 nucleotides are TGCGCCACTTTCATAAGCGGAACAGTCAACTATGGCTACACCTTC. This gives the protein CATFISGTVNYGYTF.

This rearrangement joins TRBV19 to TRBJ1-5, with 12 bases that match TRBD1. V trimming: 4 bases; J trimming: 7 bases; junction bases outside the gene matches: 5. Germline V gives CDR1 LNHDA, CDR2 SQIVND (reference sequence). The CDR3 is made up of 15 amino acids. This CDR3 reads CASSTGTGGGQPQHF. For the CDR3, the DNA is TGTGCCAGTAGTACGGGGACAGGGGGCGGACAGCCCCAGCATTTT.